This T cell receptor (beta chain) was documented in a study of OX40 agonist ivuxolimab in advanced cancers. Across the study: Dose-escalation cases comprised hepatocellular carcinoma, melanoma, renal cell or head and neck cancer.

Some clones are missing from TCRdb's copy, which holds only in-frame ones; the method was immunoSEQ multiplex PCR. The sample includes 30,000 to 40,000 clones, about four fifths of them seen just once. Of note for this clone: Its antigen is not known.

The junction had 8 bases not matched to a gene; V was cut back by 5 bases and J by 1 base. In germline, CDR1 is MNHEY, CDR2 SMNVEV (reference sequence). This CDR3 has 15 residues. Points from the study as a whole: Dosing at 0.1 to 3.0 mg/kg was accompanied by clonal expansion of CD4+ and CD8+ blood T cells by week 6.

The source material was CD4+ or CD8+ T cells sorted from blood, sampled in a trial of the OX40 agonist ivuxolimab. The origin of this receptor is an adult with an advanced solid tumor such as melanoma, head and neck, liver or kidney cancer. The chain is built from TRBV27 and TRBJ2-7; 7 bases line up with TRBD2. The CDR3 sequence is CASSPLLAYSYEQYF. The DNA of the CDR3 is TGTGCCAGCAGTCCCCTACTAGCGTATTCCTACGAGCAGTACTTC.